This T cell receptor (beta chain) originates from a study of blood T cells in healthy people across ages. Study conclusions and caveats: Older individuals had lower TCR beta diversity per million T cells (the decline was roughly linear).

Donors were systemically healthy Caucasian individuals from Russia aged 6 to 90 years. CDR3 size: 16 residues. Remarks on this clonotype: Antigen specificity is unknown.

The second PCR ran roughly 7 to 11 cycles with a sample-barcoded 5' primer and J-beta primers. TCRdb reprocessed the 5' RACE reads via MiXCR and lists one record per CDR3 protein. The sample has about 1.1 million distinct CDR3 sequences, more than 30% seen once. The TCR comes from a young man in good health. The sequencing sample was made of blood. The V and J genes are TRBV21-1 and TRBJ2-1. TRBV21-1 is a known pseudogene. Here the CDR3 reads CASSTFLASSYNEQFF. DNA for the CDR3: TGTGCCAGCAGCACTTTTCTAGCGAGCTCCTACAATGAGCAGTTCTTC.